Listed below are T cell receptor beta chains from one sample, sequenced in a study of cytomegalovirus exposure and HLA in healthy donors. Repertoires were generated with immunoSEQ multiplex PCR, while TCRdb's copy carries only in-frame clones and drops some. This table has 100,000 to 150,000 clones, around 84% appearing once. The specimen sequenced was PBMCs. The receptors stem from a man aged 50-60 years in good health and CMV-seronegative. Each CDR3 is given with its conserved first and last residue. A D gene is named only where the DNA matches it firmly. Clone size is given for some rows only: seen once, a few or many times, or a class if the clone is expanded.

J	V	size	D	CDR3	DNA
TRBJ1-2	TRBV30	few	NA	CAWTRDLEGYTF	TGTGCCTGGACCAGGGATCTGGAGGGCTACACCTTC
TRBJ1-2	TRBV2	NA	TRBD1	CAIDRGRGGYTF	TGTGCCATAGACAGGGGGCGTGGTGGCTACACCTTC
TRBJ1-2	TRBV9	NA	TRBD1	CASSGAGQGIIYTF	TGTGCCAGCAGCGGGGCAGGACAGGGAATTATCTACACCTTC
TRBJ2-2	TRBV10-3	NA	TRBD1	CAISERGQEITGELFF	TGTGCCATCAGTGAGAGGGGACAGGAGATCACCGGGGAGCTGTTTTTT
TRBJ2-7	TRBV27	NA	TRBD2	CASSLIGSGGNPYEQYF	TGTGCCAGCAGTTTAATCGGTAGCGGGGGGAATCCCTACGAGCAGTACTTC
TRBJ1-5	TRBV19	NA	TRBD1	CASSRQGRNQPQHF	TGTGCCAGTAGTCGACAGGGACGCAATCAGCCCCAGCATTTT
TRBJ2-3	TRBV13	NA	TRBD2	CASSSSGGTDTQYF	TGTGCCAGTTCCTCTAGCGGGGGGACAGATACGCAGTATTTT
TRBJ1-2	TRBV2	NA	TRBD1	CASSELAGGSGYTF	TGTGCCAGCAGTGAGTTGGCAGGGGGCTCTGGCTACACCTTC
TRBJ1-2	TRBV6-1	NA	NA	CASRGPYGYTF	TGTGCCAGCAGGGGGCCCTATGGCTACACCTTC
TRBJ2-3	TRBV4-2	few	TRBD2	CASSQPRGGTSDTQYF	TGTGCCAGCAGCCAACCTCGGGGGGGGACCTCAGATACGCAGTATTTT
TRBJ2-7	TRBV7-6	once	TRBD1	CASKQGDGESYEQYF	TGTGCCAGCAAACAGGGGGACGGGGAATCCTACGAGCAGTACTTC
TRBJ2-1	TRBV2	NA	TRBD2	CASRGLAGYNEQFF	TGTGCCAGTCGGGGACTAGCGGGGTACAATGAGCAGTTCTTC
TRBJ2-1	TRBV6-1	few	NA	CASSPDRNAYNEQFF	TGTGCCAGCAGCCCGGACAGAAACGCCTACAATGAGCAGTTCTTC
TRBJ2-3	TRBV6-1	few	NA	CASSEGQTATDTQYF	TGTGCCAGCAGTGAGGGACAAACTGCCACAGATACGCAGTATTTT
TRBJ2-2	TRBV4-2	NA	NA	CASSQGPNTGELFF	TGTGCCAGCAGCCAGGGCCCGAACACCGGGGAGCTGTTTTTT
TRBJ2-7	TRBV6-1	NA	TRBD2	CASSTVGTSSYEQYF	TGTGCCAGCAGTACTGTAGGGACTAGTTCCTACGAGCAGTACTTC
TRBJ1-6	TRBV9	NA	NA	CASSPEAENSPLHF	TGTGCCAGCAGCCCGGAGGCGGAAAATTCACCCCTCCACTTT
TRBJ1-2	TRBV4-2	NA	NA	CASSQGNYGYTF	TGTGCCAGCAGCCAGGGCAACTATGGCTACACCTTC
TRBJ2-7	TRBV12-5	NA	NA	CASGLEYIYEQYF	TGTGCTAGTGGTTTGGAGTACATCTACGAGCAGTACTTC
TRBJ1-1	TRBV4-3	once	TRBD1	CASSQDPHGQGGTEAFF	TGCGCCAGCAGCCAAGACCCCCACGGACAGGGAGGGACTGAAGCTTTCTTT
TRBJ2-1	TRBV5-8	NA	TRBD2	CASSLVGTSGLNEQFF	TGTGCCAGCAGCTTGGTAGGGACTAGCGGGTTGAATGAGCAGTTCTTC
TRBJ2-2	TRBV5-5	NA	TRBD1	CASSLYPGGVGTGELFF	TGTGCCAGCAGCTTGTATCCAGGGGGCGTAGGCACCGGGGAGCTGTTTTTT
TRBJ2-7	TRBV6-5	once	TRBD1	CASSPPGQGYEQYF	TGTGCCAGCAGCCCTCCGGGACAGGGTTACGAGCAGTACTTC
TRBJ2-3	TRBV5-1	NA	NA	CASSFELTSTDTQYF	TGCGCCAGCAGCTTTGAACTAACTAGCACAGATACGCAGTATTTT
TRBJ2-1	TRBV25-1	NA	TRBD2	CATPGGAYNEQFF	TGTGCCACCCCCGGGGGGGCCTACAATGAGCAGTTCTTC